Listed below are T cell receptor beta chains from one sample, sequenced in a study of Ad26.COV2.S vaccination and SARS-CoV-2 variants. The repertoire was sequenced with immunoSEQ multiplex PCR; TCRdb's copy has only in-frame clones and lacks some. The sample yields under 600,000 clones, about nine tenths seen once. The sequencing here drew on peripheral blood, taken in a trial of Ad26.COV2.S vaccine versus placebo. The receptors here all came from a person aged 18-60 years who received the Ad26.COV2.S COVID-19 vaccine or a placebo. Each CDR3 is given with its conserved first and last residue. Fields, in order: clone size, V gene, J gene, D gene, CDR3 protein, CDR3 DNA. The D gene is left open where the match is weak. Part of the rows lack a size; the others show once, few, many or a class for expanded clones.

size: -
V: TRBV5-1
J: TRBJ1-2
D: -
CDR3: CASSSLYRTDNYGYTF
DNA: TGCGCCAGCAGCTCTTTATATAGGACAGATAACTATGGCTACACCTTC

size: few
V: TRBV12-5
J: TRBJ2-2
D: TRBD2
CDR3: CASGFRTSGILGTGELFF
DNA: TGTGCTAGTGGTTTTCGGACTAGCGGGATATTAGGCACCGGGGAGCTGTTTTTT

size: -
V: TRBV24-1
J: TRBJ1-1
D: TRBD1
CDR3: CATRGDSRTEAFF
DNA: TGTGCCACCAGGGGGGACAGCCGCACTGAAGCTTTCTTT

size: few
V: TRBV6-2/TRBV6-3
J: TRBJ2-2
D: -
CDR3: CASSHTVNTGELFF
DNA: TGTGCCAGCAGTCACACAGTGAACACCGGGGAGCTGTTTTTT

size: -
V: TRBV18
J: TRBJ1-1
D: -
CDR3: CASSLMGGAKEDTEAFF
DNA: TGTGCCAGCTCACTAATGGGGGGCGCAAAGGAAGACACTGAAGCTTTCTTT

size: -
V: TRBV28
J: TRBJ2-1
D: TRBD1
CDR3: CASSPPPGQGNNEQFF
DNA: TGTGCCAGCAGCCCCCCCCCGGGACAGGGGAACAATGAGCAGTTCTTC

size: -
V: TRBV6-1
J: TRBJ2-5
D: TRBD1
CDR3: CASSESGQGVGTQYF
DNA: TGTGCCAGCAGTGAATCGGGACAGGGAGTTGGGACCCAGTACTTC

size: -
V: TRBV27
J: TRBJ2-3
D: TRBD2
CDR3: CASRTSGAHPDTQYF
DNA: TGTGCCAGCAGAACTAGCGGGGCACACCCAGATACGCAGTATTTT

size: -
V: TRBV3-1/TRBV3-2
J: TRBJ1-6
D: TRBD1
CDR3: CASSHGGTVHNSPLHF
DNA: TGTGCCAGCAGCCACGGCGGGACAGTTCATAATTCACCCCTCCACTTT

size: -
V: TRBV7-3
J: TRBJ1-1
D: -
CDR3: CASSLQMNTEAFF
DNA: TGTGCCAGCAGCTTGCAGATGAACACTGAAGCTTTCTTT

size: -
V: TRBV7-2
J: TRBJ2-5
D: -
CDR3: CASSRRGAQETQYF
DNA: TGTGCCAGCAGTCGTCGGGGGGCCCAAGAGACCCAGTACTTC

size: -
V: TRBV7-9
J: TRBJ1-1
D: -
CDR3: CASSLASYTEAFF
DNA: TGTGCCAGCAGCTTAGCGTCCTACACTGAAGCTTTCTTT

size: -
V: TRBV2
J: TRBJ2-7
D: TRBD2
CDR3: CASSTPYSSGSPYEQYF
DNA: TGTGCCAGCAGTACCCCCTACTCTAGCGGGAGCCCCTACGAGCAGTACTTC

size: -
V: TRBV18
J: TRBJ2-3
D: -
CDR3: CASSPPLRAGGHMFTDTQYF
DNA: TGTGCCAGCTCACCACCGCTCCGAGCTGGGGGCCATATGTTCACAGATACGCAGTATTTT

size: -
V: TRBV7-9
J: TRBJ2-2
D: -
CDR3: CASSLGLIGLFF
DNA: TGTGCCAGCAGCTTAGGACTAATTGGGCTGTTTTTT

size: -
V: TRBV5-1
J: TRBJ2-5
D: TRBD2
CDR3: CASSPRTSGEETQYF
DNA: TGCGCCAGCAGCCCCAGGACTAGCGGAGAAGAGACCCAGTACTTC

size: -
V: TRBV27
J: TRBJ1-2
D: -
CDR3: CASSQRGHGYTF
DNA: TGTGCCAGCAGTCAGAGAGGGCATGGCTACACCTTC

size: -
V: TRBV29-1
J: TRBJ1-1
D: TRBD1
CDR3: CSGYRGIGTEAFF
DNA: TGCAGCGGCTACAGGGGGATCGGCACTGAAGCTTTCTTT

size: -
V: TRBV27
J: TRBJ2-7
D: -
CDR3: CASSLGGYEQYF
DNA: TGTGCCAGCAGTTTAGGCGGCTACGAGCAGTACTTC

size: once
V: TRBV5-4
J: TRBJ2-1
D: -
CDR3: CASSLGQAPQNEQFF
DNA: TGTGCCAGCAGCTTGGGCCAGGCCCCACAGAATGAGCAGTTCTTC

size: -
V: TRBV15
J: TRBJ1-2
D: -
CDR3: CATSSPEGRVQGYTF
DNA: TGTGCCACCAGCAGCCCCGAGGGCAGGGTGCAGGGCTACACCTTC

size: -
V: TRBV6-5
J: TRBJ2-1
D: TRBD2
CDR3: CASSYTSANRNEQFF
DNA: TGTGCCAGCAGCTACACTAGCGCAAATCGGAATGAGCAGTTCTTC

size: -
V: TRBV7-2
J: TRBJ2-5
D: TRBD2
CDR3: CASSDPRTSGGPKQETQYF
DNA: TGTGCCAGCAGCGACCCAAGGACTAGCGGGGGCCCCAAACAAGAGACCCAGTACTTC

size: -
V: TRBV11-2
J: TRBJ2-1
D: TRBD2
CDR3: CASSSKLAGANNEQFF
DNA: TGTGCCAGCAGCTCAAAACTAGCGGGGGCCAACAATGAGCAGTTCTTC

size: -
V: TRBV5-4
J: TRBJ2-7
D: -
CDR3: CASSLISDDEQYF
DNA: TGTGCCAGCAGCTTGATTTCAGACGACGAGCAGTACTTC

size: -
V: TRBV4-1
J: TRBJ2-7
D: -
CDR3: CASSFKLGAYEQYF
DNA: TGCGCCAGCAGTTTTAAGTTAGGGGCCTACGAGCAGTACTTC

size: -
V: TRBV7-9
J: TRBJ2-2
D: TRBD2
CDR3: CASSLAGIKSGELFF
DNA: TGTGCCAGCAGCCTAGCGGGAATCAAATCCGGGGAGCTGTTTTTT

size: once
V: TRBV7-9
J: TRBJ1-4
D: -
CDR3: CASSLEGGNNEKLFF
DNA: TGTGCCAGCAGCTTAGAGGGGGGGAATAATGAAAAACTGTTTTTT

size: -
V: TRBV30
J: TRBJ2-3
D: -
CDR3: CAWRGLAGPDTQYF
DNA: TGTGCCTGGAGAGGCCTGGCGGGCCCAGATACGCAGTATTTT

size: -
V: TRBV25-1
J: TRBJ1-4
D: -
CDR3: CASSLGATEGKLFF
DNA: TGTGCCAGCAGCCTCGGGGCTACGGAAGGAAAACTGTTTTTT

size: -
V: TRBV4-3
J: TRBJ2-7
D: TRBD1
CDR3: CASSQGDRGSYEQYF
DNA: TGCGCCAGCAGCCAAGGGGACAGGGGCTCCTACGAGCAGTACTTC

size: -
V: TRBV6-5
J: TRBJ2-1
D: -
CDR3: CASSYIGGVNYNEQFF
DNA: TGTGCCAGCAGTTACATCGGCGGAGTCAACTACAATGAGCAGTTCTTC

size: once
V: TRBV11-2
J: TRBJ2-3
D: TRBD1
CDR3: CASSRRFGQVGTDTQYF
DNA: TGTGCCAGCAGCCGGAGATTCGGACAGGTCGGGACAGATACGCAGTATTTT

size: -
V: TRBV12-3/TRBV12-4
J: TRBJ1-1
D: -
CDR3: CASSQQVNTEAFF
DNA: TGTGCCAGCAGTCAACAGGTGAACACTGAAGCTTTCTTT

size: -
V: TRBV7-8
J: TRBJ2-1
D: TRBD2
CDR3: CASSLRTSRTNEQFF
DNA: TGTGCCAGCAGCTTAAGGACTAGCAGAACCAATGAGCAGTTCTTC

size: few
V: TRBV7-2
J: TRBJ1-5
D: -
CDR3: CASSFNSGANSNQPQHF
DNA: TGTGCCAGCAGCTTTAATTCCGGGGCCAATAGCAATCAGCCCCAGCATTTT